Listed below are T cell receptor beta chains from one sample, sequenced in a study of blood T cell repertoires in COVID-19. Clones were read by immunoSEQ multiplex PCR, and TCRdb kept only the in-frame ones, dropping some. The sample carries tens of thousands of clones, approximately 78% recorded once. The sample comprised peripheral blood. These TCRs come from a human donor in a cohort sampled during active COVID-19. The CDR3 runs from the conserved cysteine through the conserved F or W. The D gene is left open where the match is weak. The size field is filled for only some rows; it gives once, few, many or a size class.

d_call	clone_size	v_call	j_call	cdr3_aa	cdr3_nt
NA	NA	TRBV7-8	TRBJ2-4	CASSLDTGTRVAKNIQYF	TGTGCCAGCAGCTTAGATACAGGGACGAGGGTCGCCAAAAACATTCAGTACTTC
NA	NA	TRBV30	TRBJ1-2	CACRVKGGYTF	TGTGCCTGCAGGGTAAAAGGCGGCTACACCTTC
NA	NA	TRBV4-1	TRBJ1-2	CASSQLWTGGNYGYTF	TGCGCCAGCAGCCAATTATGGACGGGGGGAAACTATGGCTACACCTTC
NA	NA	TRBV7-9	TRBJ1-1	CASSLVAGMNTEAFF	TGTGCCAGCAGCTTAGTAGCAGGGATGAACACTGAAGCTTTCTTT
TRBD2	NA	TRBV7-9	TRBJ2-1	CASSLGPGRGEQFF	TGTGCCAGCAGCTTAGGTCCAGGGAGGGGTGAGCAGTTCTTC
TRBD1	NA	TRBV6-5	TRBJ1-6	CASTLGQGGNSPLHF	TGTGCCAGCACCCTGGGACAGGGAGGAAATTCACCCCTCCACTTT
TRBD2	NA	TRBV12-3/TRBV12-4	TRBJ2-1	CASNSGGPWEQFF	TGTGCCAGCAACTCGGGGGGGCCATGGGAGCAGTTCTTC
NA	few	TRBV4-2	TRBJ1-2	CASSQSRGREDYGYTF	TGTGCCAGCAGCCAAAGTAGGGGCAGGGAAGACTATGGCTACACCTTC
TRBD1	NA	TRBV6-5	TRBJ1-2	CASSYPGQGIRGYTF	TGTGCCAGCAGTTACCCCGGACAGGGGATACGCGGCTACACCTTC
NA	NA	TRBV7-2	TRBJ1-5	CASSLAPNQPQHF	TGTGCCAGCAGCTTAGCCCCAAATCAGCCCCAGCATTTT
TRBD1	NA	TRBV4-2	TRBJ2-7	CASSQPGQGPEQYF	TGTGCCAGCAGCCAACCGGGACAGGGCCCCGAGCAGTACTTC
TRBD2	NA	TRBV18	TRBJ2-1	CASSPTGTSGGYNEQFF	TGTGCCAGCTCACCAACCGGGACTAGCGGGGGGTACAATGAGCAGTTCTTC
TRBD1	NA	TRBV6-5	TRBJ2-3	CASTGLRGRSDTQYF	TGTGCCAGCACCGGGCTCAGGGGGCGTTCGGATACGCAGTATTTT
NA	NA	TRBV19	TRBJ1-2	CAGWPGPRKKVGYTF	TGTGCCGGATGGCCTGGGCCCCGAAAAAAGGTGGGCTACACCTTC
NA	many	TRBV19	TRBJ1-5	CASTREHQPQHF	TGTGCCAGTACCAGGGAACACCAGCCCCAGCATTTT
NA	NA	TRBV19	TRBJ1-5	CASSIRGWNQPQHF	TGTGCCAGTAGTATCAGGGGTTGGAATCAGCCCCAGCATTTT
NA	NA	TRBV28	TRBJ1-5	CASSFRAGGNQPQHF	TGTGCCAGCAGTTTTCGCGCCGGGGGAAATCAGCCCCAGCATTTT
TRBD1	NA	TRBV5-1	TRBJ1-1	CASSAQGPNTEAFF	TGCGCCAGCAGCGCACAGGGGCCGAACACTGAAGCTTTCTTT
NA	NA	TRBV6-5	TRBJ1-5	CASNNGGQPQHF	TGTGCCAGCAACAACGGAGGGCAGCCCCAGCATTTT
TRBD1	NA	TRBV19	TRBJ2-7	CASRGRGNSYEQYF	TGTGCCAGCCGAGGCAGGGGGAACTCCTACGAGCAGTACTTC
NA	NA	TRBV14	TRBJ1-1	CASSQNTNTEAFF	TGTGCCAGCAGCCAAAACACGAACACTGAAGCTTTCTTT
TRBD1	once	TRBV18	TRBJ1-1	CASSPRGQTHTAFF	TGTGCCAGCTCACCACGGGGACAGACCCACACGGCTTTCTTT
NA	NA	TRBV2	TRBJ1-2	CASSKDQGNYGYTF	TGTGCCAGCAGTAAGGATCAGGGAAACTATGGCTACACCTTC
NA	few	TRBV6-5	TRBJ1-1	CATRYDFMNTEAFF	TGTGCCACCCGGTATGATTTTATGAACACTGAAGCTTTCTTT
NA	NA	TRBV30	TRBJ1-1	CAWSRGGEAFF	TGTGCCTGGAGTAGGGGGGGTGAAGCTTTCTTT
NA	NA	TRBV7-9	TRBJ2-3	CASSSSGSVTDTQYF	TGTGCCAGCAGCTCTTCCGGGTCCGTCACAGATACGCAGTATTTT
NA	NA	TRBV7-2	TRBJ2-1	CASSSDRRPNNEQFF	TGTGCCAGCAGCTCCGACAGACGGCCAAACAATGAGCAGTTCTTC
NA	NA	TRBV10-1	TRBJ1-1	CASPGTQACTGWSEAFF	TGCGCCAGCCCAGGCACCCAGGCCTGTACAGGGTGGTCTGAAGCTTTCTTT
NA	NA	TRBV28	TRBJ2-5	CASTGVETQYF	TGTGCCAGCACAGGGGTAGAAACCCAGTACTTC
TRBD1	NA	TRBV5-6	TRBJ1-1	CASSQGAGTEAFF	TGTGCCAGCAGTCAGGGGGCTGGGACTGAAGCTTTCTTT
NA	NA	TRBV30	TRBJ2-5	CAWTGAGETQYF	TGTGCCTGGACAGGGGCGGGTGAGACCCAGTACTTC
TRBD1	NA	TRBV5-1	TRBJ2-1	CASSRGGTGTNEQFF	TGCGCCAGCAGCCGTGGCGGGACAGGGACCAATGAGCAGTTCTTC
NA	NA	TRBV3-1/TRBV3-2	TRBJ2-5	CASSEGFQGMETQYF	TGTGCCAGCAGCGAAGGGTTCCAGGGGATGGAGACCCAGTACTTC
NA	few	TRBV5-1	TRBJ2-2	CASSYTTGTQTGELFF	TGCGCCAGCAGCTACACCACAGGGACCCAAACCGGGGAGCTGTTTTTT
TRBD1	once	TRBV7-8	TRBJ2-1	CASSLVRTGLQFF	TGTGCCAGCAGCTTGGTAAGGACAGGGCTACAGTTCTTC
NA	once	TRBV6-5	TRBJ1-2	CASRREGGPNYGYTF	TGTGCCAGCAGGAGGGAGGGGGGCCCGAACTATGGCTACACCTTC
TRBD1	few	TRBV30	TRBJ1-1	CAWSAGGRTEAFF	TGTGCCTGGAGCGCAGGGGGCAGAACTGAAGCTTTCTTT